Presented here are 30 T cell receptor beta chains from one specimen sequenced in a study of cytomegalovirus exposure and HLA in healthy donors. Use of 60 Vbeta and 13 Jbeta primers characterized the PCR. Produced via immunoSEQ multiplex PCR; TCRdb's table is partial and in-frame only. The profile covers about 200,000 clones, with around 85% appearing a single time and 1.5% to 2% taken by the ten largest. Sequenced sample: PBMCs. These receptors were taken from a man aged 45 to 65 in good health and CMV-seronegative.

V and J are TRBV9 and TRBJ1-4; 9 positions match TRBD1. The CDR3 extends over 18 amino acids. Germline assignment: CDR1 SGDLS and CDR2 YYNGEE. With V trimmed by 3 bases and J by 8 bases, 17 bases remained unmatched. CDR3 protein: CASSAGPPLQGAGEKLFF. CDR3 nucleotides: TGTGCCAGCAGCGCCGGGCCCCCTCTACAGGGGGCAGGAGAAAAACTGTTTTTT.

This clone was counted a few times. The chain has TRBV5-6 and TRBJ1-3; perhaps TRBD1 as D (6 bases). Trimming shortened V by 9 bases and J by 0 bases, and 16 bases separated the two germline ends. Germline V gene sequence: CDR1 SGHDT, CDR2 YYEEEE. This CDR3 has 15 residues. This CDR3 reads CATRRRQVSGNTIYF. The CDR3 coding sequence is TGTGCCACCAGGCGACGACAGGTCTCTGGAAACACCATATATTTT.

This chain connects TRBV7-9 to TRBJ1-6; maybe TRBD1 (5 bases). Deletions cut 7 bases from V and 6 bases from J, with 16 bases between. Germline V lookup: CDR1 SEHNR, CDR2 FQNEAQ (reference sequence). The CDR3 length is 15 residues. In nucleotides, the CDR3 is TGTGCCAGCACCCCGACGGAGGGACTTAATTCACCCCTCCACTTT. It specifies CASTPTEGLNSPLHF.

The V call is TRBV9, the J call TRBJ2-3; 9 bases line up with TRBD2. Unmatched junction bases numbered 5, after V lost 3 bases and J lost 0 bases. Germline CDR1 SGDLS, CDR2 YYNGEE. The CDR3 has 16 amino acids. CDR3 in DNA: TGTGCCAGCAGCGCCCGACTAGCGGATAGCACAGATACGCAGTATTTT. It codes for CASSARLADSTDTQYF. Full variable domain (rest looked up from reference TRBV9 and TRBJ2-3): DSGVTQTPKHLITATGQRVTLRCSPRSGDLSVYWYQQSLDQGLQFLIQYYNGEERAKGNILERFSAQQFPDLHSELNLSSLELGDSALYFCASSARLADSTDTQYFGPGTRLTVL.

The chain is built from TRBV15 and TRBJ2-7; 9 bases are a match to TRBD1. CDR1 is LNHNV, CDR2 YYDKDF, per germline (reference sequence). V gave up 5 bases and J gave up 4 bases; unmatched junction bases: 9. The CDR3 totals 15 residues. CDR3 amino acids: CATSSRGTGSYEQYF. The CDR3 DNA reads TGTGCCACCAGCTCCAGGGGGACAGGGTCTTACGAGCAGTACTTC.

With regard to this clone: This CDR3 is also generated by other DNA sequences in the sample. The J gene is TRBJ2-1, the V gene TRBV5-1; D is undetermined. This CDR3 contains 13 residues. Germline V lookup: CDR1 SGHRS, CDR2 YFSETQ. Trimming removed 0 bases at V and 3 bases at J, with 4 bases between. The CDR3 sequence is CASSLGGYNEQFF. Written as DNA, the CDR3 is TGCGCCAGCAGCTTGGGCGGCTACAATGAGCAGTTCTTC.

The genes are TRBV28 and TRBJ2-4; D may be TRBD2 (6 bases). Trimming stripped 2 bases from V and 16 bases from J, with 21 bases between. The germline V gene has CDR1 MDHEN and CDR2 SYDVKM. The CDR3 runs 14 residues. The CDR3 is CASSLGGGERIPYF. In DNA, the CDR3 is TGTGCCAGCAGTTTAGGCGGCGGGGAACGAATTCCATACTTC.

The gene calls are TRBV19 and TRBJ2-6, with a weak D call TRBD1 (6 bases). V was clipped by 6 bases and J by 0 bases, with 9 bases between them. The CDR3 sequence is 15 residues long. From germline, CDR1 is LNHDA and CDR2 SQIVND (reference sequence). The CDR3 sequence: CASRMGASGANVLTF. The CDR3 DNA reads TGTGCCAGTAGAATGGGGGCCTCTGGGGCCAACGTCCTGACTTTC.

This chain connects TRBV5-1 to TRBJ1-4; D might be TRBD1 (6 bases). CDR1 SGHRS and CDR2 YFSETQ come from the germline V gene. Trimming took off 0 bases at V and 7 bases at J, with 10 bases between the two ends. This CDR3 contains 14 residues. CDR3 sequence: CASSLGQAAEKLFF. In DNA form, the CDR3 reads TGCGCCAGCAGCTTGGGACAGGCGGCTGAAAAACTGTTTTTT.

A word on this clone: Other DNA variants within this sample encode the same CDR3. The chain carries TRBV5-1 and TRBJ1-1; TRBD1 might be the D (5 bases). Germline CDR1 SGHRS, CDR2 YFSETQ. The V end lost 3 bases, the J end lost 4 bases, and 10 bases lay between the germline ends. The CDR3 has 13 amino acids. CDR3 coding DNA: TGCGCCAGCAGCTCTCAGGGTAGCACTGAAGCTTTCTTT. This encodes CASSSQGSTEAFF.

CDR3 sequence (DNA): TGTGCCAGCAGCCGCGTGACAGCCCAAGAGACCCAGTACTTC. This sequence encodes CASSRVTAQETQYF. This chain joins TRBV7-9 and TRBJ2-5, with a possible D match to TRBD1 (5 bases). The V gene's germline CDR1 is SEHNR and CDR2 FQNEAQ (reference sequence). The CDR3 has 14 residues. V was cut by 5 bases and J by 1 base, with 11 bases left in between.

This chain connects TRBV6-1 to TRBJ2-7, with 7 bases that match TRBD2. V lost 1 base to trimming and J lost 2 bases; unmatched junction nucleotides: 11. This CDR3 spans 17 amino acids. The germline V gene encodes CDR1 MNHNS and CDR2 SASEGT. Written as DNA, the CDR3 is TGTGCCAGCAGTGAAGGATCCCGGACTAGAAAAACCTACGAGCAGTACTTC. Its protein is CASSEGSRTRKTYEQYF.

V is TRBV4-1 and J is TRBJ2-5; 11 nucleotides agree with TRBD1. The CDR3 runs 15 residues. Germline CDR1 is MGHRA and CDR2 is YSYEKL. V lost 3 bases and J lost 5; bases outside the gene matches: 5. The CDR3 DNA is TGCGCCAGCAGCCAGAGGACAGGGGGCAGGGAGACCCAGTACTTC. It codes for CASSQRTGGRETQYF.

The chain is built from TRBV6-4 and TRBJ2-1, with a tentative D call TRBD2 (6 bases). Trimming removed 4 bases at V and 10 bases at J, with 14 bases between. The CDR3 runs 13 residues. CDR1 and CDR2 from the germline V gene are MRHNA and SNTAGT. The CDR3 spells CASSAFRGGEQFF. DNA of the CDR3: TGTGCCAGCAGTGCCTTCCGTGGGGGGGAGCAGTTCTTC.

The J gene is TRBJ1-1, the V gene TRBV30, with no clear D. The CDR3 extends over 14 amino acids. Trimming took off 0 bases at V and 4 bases at J, with 12 bases between the two ends. Germline CDR1 and CDR2: GTSNPN and SVGIG (reference sequence). The CDR3 region has the DNA TGTGCCTGGAGTGTAGCCCGGAGAATCACTGAAGCTTTCTTT. It encodes CAWSVARRITEAFF.

This clone was recorded only once. This chain joins TRBV18 and TRBJ2-1, with 9 bases aligning to TRBD2. This CDR3 has 15 amino acids. In germline, CDR1 is KGHSH, CDR2 LQKENI. J gave up 10 bases and V 3 bases, and 10 bases lay outside the gene matches. The CDR3 DNA sequence: TGTGCCAGCTCACCCCAGACTAGCGGCCCGGGGGAGCAGTTCTTC. Its protein is CASSPQTSGPGEQFF.

The V and J genes are TRBV10-3 and TRBJ2-7; D gene uncertain. Trimming took 6 bases from V and 0 from J, leaving 9 bases between them. Germline assignment: CDR1 ENHRY and CDR2 SYGVKD. The CDR3 extends over 13 amino acids. CDR3 bases: TGTGCCATCAGGGTTAGCAGCTCCTACGAGCAGTACTTC. Its translation is CAIRVSSSYEQYF.

This clone was seen only once. This chain connects TRBV7-8 to TRBJ1-5, with 7 bases lining up with TRBD1. Germline loops: CDR1 SGHVS, CDR2 FQNEAQ. This CDR3 contains 14 residues. V lost 5 bases, J lost 3 bases, and 4 bases stayed unmatched. DNA for the CDR3: TGTGCCAGCAGCCTCGGGACAGTCAATCAGCCCCAGCATTTT. It translates to CASSLGTVNQPQHF.

V and J are TRBV29-1 and TRBJ1-1; 8 bases align to TRBD1. J gave up 6 bases and V 7 bases, and 10 bases lay outside the gene matches. The germline CDR1 and CDR2 sequences are SQVTM and ANQGSEA. The CDR3 spans 13 residues. In DNA, the CDR3 is TGCAGCGCCGCAGGACAGGGTAATTCTGAAGCTTTCTTT. Encoded protein: CSAAGQGNSEAFF. The full variable domain, rest sourced from reference TRBV29-1 and TRBJ1-1, is SAVISQKPSRDICQRGTSLTIQCQVDSQVTMMFWYRQQPGQSLTLIATANQGSEATYESGFVIDKFPISRPNLTFSTLTVSNMSPEDSSIYLCSAAGQGNSEAFFGQGTRLTVV.

This clone came up a few times. The CDR3 reads CASSSRGLAGGPDEQFF. DNA of the CDR3: TGTGCCAGCAGTTCGCGAGGACTAGCGGGAGGGCCCGATGAGCAGTTCTTC. The chain is built from TRBV27 and TRBJ2-1; 15 positions agree with TRBD2. From germline, CDR1 is MNHEY and CDR2 SMNVEV (reference sequence). The V gene end was trimmed by 4 bases and the J gene end by 8 bases; junction bases not matched to a gene: 9. CDR3 length: 17 amino acids.

The rearrangement links TRBV7-6 to TRBJ1-1; tentatively, D is TRBD1 (5 bases). From germline, CDR1 is SGHVS and CDR2 FNYEAQ. CDR3 size: 16 residues. The ends were cut back, 5 bases at V and 1 base at J, with 17 bases in the middle. CDR3 loop: CASSLRPQAPNTEAFF. CDR3 bases: TGTGCCAGCAGCCTAAGGCCACAGGCCCCGAACACTGAAGCTTTCTTT.

This chain links TRBV5-4 with TRBJ2-3; 10 nucleotides agree with TRBD2. The CDR3 runs to 15 residues. V was pared by 5 bases and J by 4 bases, with 7 bases of the junction left unmatched. In germline, CDR1 is SGHNT, CDR2 YYREEE (reference sequence). The CDR3 DNA reads TGTGCCAGCAGTCAAGCGGGAGGGCTACCAGATACGCAGTATTTT. Translated: CASSQAGGLPDTQYF.

The genes are TRBV11-2 and TRBJ2-7, with 7 bases lining up with TRBD2. This CDR3 contains 14 residues. J was trimmed by 1 base and V by 5 bases; bases with no gene match: 5. The germline V gene has CDR1 SGHAT and CDR2 FQNNGV. The CDR3 is CASSGGLSSYEQYF. CDR3 DNA: TGTGCCAGCAGCGGGGGACTAAGTTCCTACGAGCAGTACTTC.

V and J are TRBV19 and TRBJ2-6, with D unresolved. Trimming removed 7 bases at V and 0 bases at J, with 10 bases between. Germline-derived CDR1 and CDR2 are LNHDA and SQIVND (reference sequence). The CDR3 runs to 15 residues. The CDR3 reads CASTHYTSGANVLTF. The CDR3 region has the DNA TGTGCCAGTACACATTATACCTCTGGGGCCAACGTCCTGACTTTC.

The V call is TRBV7-9, the J call TRBJ2-7, with 9 nucleotides matching TRBD2. The CDR3 extends over 15 amino acids. After removal of 5 bases from V and 2 bases from J, the junction contained 7 bases not matched to a gene. CDR1 is SEHNR, CDR2 FQNEAQ, per germline (reference sequence). Here the CDR3 reads CASSPRSGRPYEQYF. The CDR3 DNA follows: TGTGCCAGCAGCCCCCGGAGCGGGAGGCCCTACGAGCAGTACTTC. Full variable domain (missing parts from reference TRBV7-9 and TRBJ2-7): DTGVSQNPRHKITKRGQNVTFRCDPISEHNRLYWYRQTLGQGPEFLTYFQNEAQLEKSRLLSDRFSAERPKGSFSTLEIQRTEQGDSAMYLCASSPRSGRPYEQYFGPGTRLTVT.

The rearrangement links TRBV7-3 to TRBJ2-2; the D gene is possibly TRBD1 (5 bases). Trimming pared 3 bases from V and 1 base from J, leaving 9 bases between. The CDR3 is 15 amino acids. In germline, CDR1 is SGHTA, CDR2 FQGTGA. The CDR3 coding sequence is TGTGCCAGCAGCTTTTGGCAGGGGAACACCGGGGAGCTGTTTTTT. Translated, it gives CASSFWQGNTGELFF. Filled out from reference TRBV7-3 and TRBJ2-2, the complete variable domain reads GAGVSQTPSNKVTEKGKYVELRCDPISGHTALYWYRQSLGQGPEFLIYFQGTGAADDSGLPNDRFFAVRPEGSVSTLKIQRTERGDSAVYLCASSFWQGNTGELFFGEGSRLTVL.

This chain connects TRBV7-9 to TRBJ2-1, with TRBD2 matching over 14 bases. Germline lookup yields CDR1 SEHNR and CDR2 FQNEAQ (reference sequence). After removal of 6 bases from V and 9 bases from J, the junction contained 10 bases not matched to a gene. The CDR3 has 16 amino acids. CDR3 sequence: CASRTEGLAGVLEQFF. The CDR3 coding sequence is TGTGCCAGCAGAACAGAGGGACTAGCGGGAGTTCTTGAGCAGTTCTTC.

This clone was detected a few times. Other DNA sequences from this sample encode an identical CDR3 as well. J is TRBJ1-5 and V is TRBV27, with D possibly matching TRBD1 (5 bases). CDR3 length: 15 amino acids. Between the trimmed V and J ends, which lost 3 bases and 1 base, there was a span of 10 bases. Germline V gene sequence: CDR1 MNHEY, CDR2 SMNVEV (reference sequence). Written as DNA, the CDR3 is TGTGCCAGCAGTTTGGCAGGGAACAGCAATCAGCCCCAGCATTTT. Protein: CASSLAGNSNQPQHF.

The chain joins TRBV2 to TRBJ2-7, with 8 bases fitting TRBD2. There are 17 residues in the CDR3. V shed 5 bases, J shed 0 bases, and the junction held 12 bases outside the gene matches. CDR1 and CDR2 from the germline V gene are SNHLY and FYNNEI. This CDR3 reads CASSRGRGAGASYEQYF. The CDR3 DNA reads TGTGCCAGCAGTAGGGGTCGGGGAGCGGGAGCCTCCTACGAGCAGTACTTC.

The rearrangement links TRBV14 to TRBJ1-3; D might be TRBD1 (5 bases). Germline CDR1 is SGHDN and CDR2 is FVKESK. There are 13 residues in the CDR3. The V gene lost 6 bases and the J gene lost 1 base, with 7 bases spanning the gap. The CDR3 bases are TGTGCCAGCAGGCCAGGGTCTGGAAACACCATATATTTT. It encodes CASRPGSGNTIYF.